This entry describes one TCR beta chain. The target antigen is unknown. The data stem from a study of Ad26.COV2.S vaccination and SARS-CoV-2 variants. Study-level information: Enrolled in COV1001, the donor was in the Ad26.COV2.S trial arm, which received the vaccine. Study conclusions and caveats: Similar non-spike TCR breadth was observed in recipients of vaccine and of placebo. Considerable breadth of spike-specific CD8+ and CD4+ T cell responses has reportedly been documented following vaccination.

Treatment meaning: roughly 20 received Ad26.COV2.S at low or high dose, single or two shots; roughly five received placebo; per-sample allocation not given. Collection of samples fell on day 63 after the first vaccine or placebo injection. What was given as vaccine was an Ad26 vector encoding Wuhan-strain SARS-CoV-2 spike. CDR1 is MNHEY, CDR2 SVGAGI, per germline. Trimming took 9 bases from V and 0 from J, leaving 6 bases between them. The CDR3 consists of 13 residues. Repertoires were generated with immunoSEQ multiplex PCR, while TCRdb's copy carries only in-frame clones and drops some. The sample consists of under 600,000 clones, 80% to 90% of them appearing once.

The chain combines TRBV6-5 with TRBJ2-6, with D tentatively TRBD2 (5 bases). The sequencing used peripheral blood, collected in a trial of Ad26.COV2.S vaccine versus placebo. The sequence was obtained from a person aged 18 to 65 who received the Ad26.COV2.S COVID-19 vaccine or a placebo. CDR3 residues: CASGSSGANVLTF. The CDR3, as DNA: TGTGCCAGTGGGAGCTCTGGGGCCAACGTCCTGACTTTC.